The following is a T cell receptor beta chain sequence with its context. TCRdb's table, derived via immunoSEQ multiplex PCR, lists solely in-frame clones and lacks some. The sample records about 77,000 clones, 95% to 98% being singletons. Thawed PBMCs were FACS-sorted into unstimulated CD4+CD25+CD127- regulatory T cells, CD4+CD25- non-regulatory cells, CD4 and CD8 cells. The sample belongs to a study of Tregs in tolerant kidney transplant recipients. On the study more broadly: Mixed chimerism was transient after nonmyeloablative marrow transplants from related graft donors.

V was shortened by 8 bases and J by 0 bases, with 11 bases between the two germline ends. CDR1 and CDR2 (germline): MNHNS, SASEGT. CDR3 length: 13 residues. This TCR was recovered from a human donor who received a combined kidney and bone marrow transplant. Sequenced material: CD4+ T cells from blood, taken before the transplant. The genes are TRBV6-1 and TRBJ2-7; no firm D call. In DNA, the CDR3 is TGTGCCAGCGACCCCGGAGCCTCCTACGAGCAGTACTTC. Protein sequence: CASDPGASYEQYF.